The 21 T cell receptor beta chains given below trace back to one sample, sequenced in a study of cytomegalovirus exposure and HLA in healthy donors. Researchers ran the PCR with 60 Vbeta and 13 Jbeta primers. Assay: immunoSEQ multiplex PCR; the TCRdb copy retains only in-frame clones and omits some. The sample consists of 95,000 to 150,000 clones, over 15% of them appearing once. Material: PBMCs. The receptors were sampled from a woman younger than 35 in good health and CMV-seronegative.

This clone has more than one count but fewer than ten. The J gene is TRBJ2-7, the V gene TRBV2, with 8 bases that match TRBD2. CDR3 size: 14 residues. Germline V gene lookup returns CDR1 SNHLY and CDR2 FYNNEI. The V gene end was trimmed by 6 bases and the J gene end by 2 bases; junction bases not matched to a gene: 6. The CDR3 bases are TGTGCCAGCAGGGCGGGGGGTGTCACCTACGAGCAGTACTTC. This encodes CASRAGGVTYEQYF.

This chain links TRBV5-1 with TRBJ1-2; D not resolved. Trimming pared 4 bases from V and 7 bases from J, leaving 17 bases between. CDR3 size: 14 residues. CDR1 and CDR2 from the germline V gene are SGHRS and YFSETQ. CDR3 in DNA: TGCGCCAGCAGCACTGATGGCTTAGGGAGTGGCTACACCTTC. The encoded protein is CASSTDGLGSGYTF.

DNA of the CDR3: TGTGCCAGCAGTTTAATCTCCTCGGCGGGGGCCTACGAGCAGTACTTC. Its translation is CASSLISSAGAYEQYF. J is TRBJ2-7 and V is TRBV28; 7 bases are shared with TRBD2. Per germline, CDR1 MDHEN and CDR2 SYDVKM. V dropped 2 bases and J dropped 2; count of bases not matched to a gene: 9. The length of the CDR3 is 16 residues.

CDR3 nucleotide sequence: TGTGCCAGCGCCCTAAACACTGAAGCTTTCTTT. It specifies CASALNTEAFF. The chain carries TRBV28 and TRBJ1-1; D ambiguous. CDR1 is MDHEN and CDR2 is SYDVKM in the germline V gene. There are 11 residues in the CDR3. V shed 8 bases and J shed 2 bases, with 6 bases lying between them.

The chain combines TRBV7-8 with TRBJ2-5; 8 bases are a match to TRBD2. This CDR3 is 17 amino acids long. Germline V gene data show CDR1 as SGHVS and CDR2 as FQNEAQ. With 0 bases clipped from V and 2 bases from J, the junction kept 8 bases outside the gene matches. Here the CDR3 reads CASSLARGLEGQETQYF. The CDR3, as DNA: TGTGCCAGCAGCTTAGCGAGGGGACTAGAGGGGCAAGAGACCCAGTACTTC. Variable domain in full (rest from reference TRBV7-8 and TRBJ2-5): GAGVSQSPRYKVAKRGQDVALRCDPISGHVSLFWYQQALGQGPEFLTYFQNEAQLDKSGLPSDRFFAERPEGSVSTLKIQRTQQEDSAVYLCASSLARGLEGQETQYFGPGTRLLVL.

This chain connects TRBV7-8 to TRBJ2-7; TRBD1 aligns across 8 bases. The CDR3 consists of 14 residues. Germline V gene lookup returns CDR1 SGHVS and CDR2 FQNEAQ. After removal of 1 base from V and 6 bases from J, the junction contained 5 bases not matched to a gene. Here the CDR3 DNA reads TGTGCCAGCAGCTTAGTACAGGGGGTCGGCGAGCAGTACTTC. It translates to CASSLVQGVGEQYF. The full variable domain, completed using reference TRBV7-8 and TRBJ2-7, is GAGVSQSPRYKVAKRGQDVALRCDPISGHVSLFWYQQALGQGPEFLTYFQNEAQLDKSGLPSDRFFAERPEGSVSTLKIQRTQQEDSAVYLCASSLVQGVGEQYFGPGTRLTVT.

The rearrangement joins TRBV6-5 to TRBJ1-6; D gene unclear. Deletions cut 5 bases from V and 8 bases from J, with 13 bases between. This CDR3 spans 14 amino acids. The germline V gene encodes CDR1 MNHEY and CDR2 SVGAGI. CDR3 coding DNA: TGTGCCAGCAGTCCGAGAGGCTGGGATTCACCCCTCCACTTT. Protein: CASSPRGWDSPLHF.

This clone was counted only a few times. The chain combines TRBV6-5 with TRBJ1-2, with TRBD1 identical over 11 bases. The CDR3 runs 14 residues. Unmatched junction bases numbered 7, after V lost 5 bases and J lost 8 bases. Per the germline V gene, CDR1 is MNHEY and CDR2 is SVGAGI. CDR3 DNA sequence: TGTGCCAGCAGTAGGACAGGGGGCGCGGAGGGCTACACCTTC. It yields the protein CASSRTGGAEGYTF.

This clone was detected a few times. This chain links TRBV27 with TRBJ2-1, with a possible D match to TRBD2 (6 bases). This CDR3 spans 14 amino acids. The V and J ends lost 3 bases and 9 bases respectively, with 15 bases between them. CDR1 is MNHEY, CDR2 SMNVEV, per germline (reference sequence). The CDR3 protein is CASSFGGGGGEQFF. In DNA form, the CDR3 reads TGTGCCAGCAGTTTCGGGGGAGGAGGCGGTGAGCAGTTCTTC.

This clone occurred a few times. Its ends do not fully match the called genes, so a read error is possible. The CDR3 here is CASRDRGYEQYF. The CDR3 DNA reads TGTGCCAGCCGTGACAGGGGCTACGAGCAGTACTTC. The rearrangement uses TRBV25-1 and TRBJ2-7; TRBD1 matches 8 bases. Looked up from germline, CDR1 is MGHDK and CDR2 is SYGVNS. The CDR3 sequence is 12 residues long.

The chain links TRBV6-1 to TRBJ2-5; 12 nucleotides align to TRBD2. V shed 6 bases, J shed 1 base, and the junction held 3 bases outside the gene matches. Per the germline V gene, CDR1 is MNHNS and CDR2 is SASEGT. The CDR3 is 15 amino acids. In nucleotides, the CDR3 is TGTGCCAGCAGGACTAGCGGGGGACCCCAAGAGACCCAGTACTTC. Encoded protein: CASRTSGGPQETQYF.

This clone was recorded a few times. The CDR3 region is CASSEEVAATYNEQFF. The CDR3 bases are TGTGCCAGCAGTGAAGAAGTAGCGGCAACTTACAATGAGCAGTTCTTC. The chain has TRBV6-1 and TRBJ2-1; tentative D call: TRBD2 (6 bases). In germline, CDR1 is MNHNS, CDR2 SASEGT. This CDR3 spans 16 amino acids. Trimming removed 1 base at V and 4 bases at J, with 14 bases between.

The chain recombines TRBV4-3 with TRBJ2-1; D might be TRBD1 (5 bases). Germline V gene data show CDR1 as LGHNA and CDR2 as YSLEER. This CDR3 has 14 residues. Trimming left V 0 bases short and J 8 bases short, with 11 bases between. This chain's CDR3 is CASSQDTGADEQFF. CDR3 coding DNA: TGCGCCAGCAGCCAAGATACTGGGGCCGATGAGCAGTTCTTC.

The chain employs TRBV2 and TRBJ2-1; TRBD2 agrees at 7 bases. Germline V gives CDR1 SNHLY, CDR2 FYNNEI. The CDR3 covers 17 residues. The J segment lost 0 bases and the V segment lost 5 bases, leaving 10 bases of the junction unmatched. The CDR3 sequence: CASSRRGDLSSYNEQFF. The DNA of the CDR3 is TGTGCCAGCAGTCGACGGGGGGATTTAAGCTCCTACAATGAGCAGTTCTTC. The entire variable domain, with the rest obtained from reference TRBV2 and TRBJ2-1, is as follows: EPEVTQTPSHQVTQMGQEVILRCVPISNHLYFYWYRQILGQKVEFLVSFYNNEISEKSEIFDDQFSVERPDGSNFTLKIRSTKLEDSAMYFCASSRRGDLSSYNEQFFGPGTRLTVL.

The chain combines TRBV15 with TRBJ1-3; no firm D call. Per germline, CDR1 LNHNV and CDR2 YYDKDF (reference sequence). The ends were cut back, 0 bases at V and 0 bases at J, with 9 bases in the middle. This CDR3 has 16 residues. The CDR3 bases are TGTGCCACCAGCAGAGATATTCGGGGCTCTGGAAACACCATATATTTT. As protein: CATSRDIRGSGNTIYF. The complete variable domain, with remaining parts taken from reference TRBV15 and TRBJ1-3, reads DAMVIQNPRYQVTQFGKPVTLSCSQTLNHNVMYWYQQKSSQAPKLLFHYYDKDFNNEADTPDNFQSRRPNTSFCFLDIRSPGLGDTAMYLCATSRDIRGSGNTIYFGEGSWLTVV.

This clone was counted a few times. For the CDR3, the DNA is TGTGCTAGTGGTTTGGCGGACAGGGAAGGCTATGGCTACACCTTC. Amino acids: CASGLADREGYGYTF. The rearrangement links TRBV12-5 to TRBJ1-2; 8 bases map to TRBD1. Germline values: CDR1 LGHNT, CDR2 FRNRAP. The junction had 5 bases not matched to a gene; V was cut back by 1 base and J by 4 bases. The CDR3 is 15 amino acids.

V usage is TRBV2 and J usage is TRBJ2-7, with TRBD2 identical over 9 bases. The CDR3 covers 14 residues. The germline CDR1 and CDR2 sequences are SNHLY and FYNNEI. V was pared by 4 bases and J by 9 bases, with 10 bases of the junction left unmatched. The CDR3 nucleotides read TGTGCCAGCAGTGGGCGGGGGGGGCCTGCCGGGCAGTACTTC. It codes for CASSGRGGPAGQYF.

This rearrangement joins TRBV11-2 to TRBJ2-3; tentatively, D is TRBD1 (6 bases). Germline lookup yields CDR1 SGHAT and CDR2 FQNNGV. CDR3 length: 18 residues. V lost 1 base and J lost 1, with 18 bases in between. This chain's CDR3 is CASSLGQGSFGGTDTQYF. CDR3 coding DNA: TGTGCCAGCAGCTTAGGGCAGGGGTCCTTCGGGGGCACAGATACGCAGTATTTT.

The CDR3 spells CASSPRTGGYMNTEAFF. CDR3 DNA: TGTGCCAGCAGCCCCCGGACAGGGGGCTACATGAACACTGAAGCTTTCTTT. The J gene is TRBJ1-1, the V gene TRBV7-8; 11 positions agree with TRBD1. CDR3 length equals 17 residues. The J segment lost 0 bases and the V segment lost 5 bases, leaving 8 bases of the junction unmatched. Germline values: CDR1 SGHVS, CDR2 FQNEAQ.

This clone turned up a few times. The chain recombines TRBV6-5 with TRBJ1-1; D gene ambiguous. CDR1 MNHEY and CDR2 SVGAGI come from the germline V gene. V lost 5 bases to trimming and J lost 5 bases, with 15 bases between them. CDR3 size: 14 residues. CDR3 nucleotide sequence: TGTGCCAGCAGTCAGGTGGGAGTCGGGACTGAAGCTTTCTTT. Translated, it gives CASSQVGVGTEAFF.

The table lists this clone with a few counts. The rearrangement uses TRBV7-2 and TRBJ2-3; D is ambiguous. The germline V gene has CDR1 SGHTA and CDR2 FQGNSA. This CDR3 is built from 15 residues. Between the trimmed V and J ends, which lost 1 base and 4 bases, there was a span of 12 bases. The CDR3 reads CASSLDPGPPDTQYF. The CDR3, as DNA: TGTGCCAGCAGCTTAGATCCTGGGCCCCCAGATACGCAGTATTTT.